Listed here are 5 T cell receptor beta chains from one sample, sequenced in a study of blood T cell repertoires in COVID-19. Here immunoSEQ multiplex PCR was the method, and the copy in TCRdb shows in-frame clones only, minus some. The table shows roughly 200,000 clones, with approximately 80% occurring only once. Input material: peripheral blood. The receptor source for this set is a human donor in a cohort sampled during active COVID-19.

V usage is TRBV14 and J usage is TRBJ2-7, with TRBD1 identical over 8 bases. The germline V gene encodes CDR1 SGHDN and CDR2 FVKESK. This CDR3 has 17 amino acids. Unmatched junction bases numbered 12, after V lost 0 bases and J lost 5 bases. The CDR3 spells CASSQDFGWQGAHEQYF. DNA for the CDR3: TGTGCCAGCAGCCAAGATTTCGGATGGCAGGGGGCCCACGAGCAGTACTTC.

J is TRBJ2-1 and V is TRBV6-5; D is perhaps TRBD1 (6 bases). The V end lost 0 bases, the J end lost 7 bases, and 16 bases lay between the germline ends. There are 16 residues in the CDR3. Germline lookup yields CDR1 MNHEY and CDR2 SVGAGI. The CDR3 region is CASSYSGGRGWNEQFF. The DNA of the CDR3 is TGTGCCAGCAGTTACTCAGGGGGTAGAGGATGGAATGAGCAGTTCTTC.

The V call is TRBV5-6, the J call TRBJ1-5; D is undetermined. CDR3 length: 14 residues. With 4 bases removed from V and 5 bases from J, the gap between germline ends came to 13 bases. Germline CDR1 reads SGHDT; CDR2 reads YYEEEE. CDR3 nucleotide sequence: TGTGCCAGCAGCCACGGAGGGTTCGATCAGCCCCAGCATTTT. Its protein is CASSHGGFDQPQHF.

CDR3 residues: CASSIGQGGASNYGYTF. The CDR3 DNA is TGTGCCAGTAGTATAGGACAGGGTGGGGCGTCCAACTATGGCTACACCTTC. This chain connects TRBV19 to TRBJ1-2, with 7 bases lining up with TRBD1. Germline-derived CDR1 and CDR2 are LNHDA and SQIVND (reference sequence). V gave up 1 base and J gave up 2 bases; unmatched junction bases: 10. This CDR3 comprises 17 residues.

This chain uses TRBV6-6 with TRBJ1-6, with a weak D call TRBD1 (6 bases). This CDR3 is built from 16 residues. CDR1 MNHNY and CDR2 SVGAGI come from the germline V gene (reference sequence). The V end lost 0 bases, the J end lost 7 bases, and 13 bases lay between the germline ends. The CDR3 reads CASSYSPGASNSPLHF. CDR3 in DNA: TGTGCCAGCAGTTACTCGCCAGGGGCCTCGAATTCACCCCTCCACTTT.